The next 28 T cell receptor beta chains were all read from a single sample in a study of blood T cell repertoires in COVID-19. Clones were sequenced by immunoSEQ multiplex PCR, and TCRdb holds only the in-frame ones, with some missing. The table lists under 300,000 clones, around 90% of them singletons. The sequenced sample was peripheral blood. The origin of the receptors is a woman in her sixties or seventies with active or convalescent COVID-19.

This chain links TRBV18 with TRBJ2-5, with 7 bases lining up with TRBD2. Germline assignment: CDR1 KGHSH and CDR2 LQKENI. V was clipped by 2 bases and J by 1 base; unmatched bases: 1. The CDR3 loop spans 14 amino acids. The CDR3 DNA is TGTGCCAGCTCACCATGGGGGGGCCAAGAGACCCAGTACTTC. Protein sequence: CASSPWGGQETQYF.

This clone was observed a few times. The V call is TRBV10-1, the J call TRBJ2-1; no firm D call. Germline V lookup: CDR1 WNHNN, CDR2 SYGVQD (reference sequence). The CDR3 spans 16 residues. V was cut by 3 bases and J by 0 bases, with 12 bases left in between. CDR3 in amino acids: CASSDSVPSSYNEQFF. Written as DNA, the CDR3 is TGCGCCAGCAGTGACTCGGTCCCGAGCTCCTACAATGAGCAGTTCTTC.

The J gene is TRBJ2-5, the V gene TRBV11-3; possible D gene TRBD2, 6 bases. Germline V gene lookup returns CDR1 SGHNT and CDR2 YENEEA. Trimming left V 3 bases short and J 1 base short, with 15 bases between. This CDR3 is built from 16 residues. The CDR3 bases are TGTGCCAGCAGCTTGGGGGGACCCTCCCCCCAAGAGACCCAGTACTTC. Protein: CASSLGGPSPQETQYF.

The chain has TRBV18 and TRBJ1-5; no firm D call. Deletions cut 3 bases from V and 2 bases from J, with 14 bases between. Germline CDR1 is KGHSH and CDR2 is LQKENI. The CDR3 runs 16 residues. The CDR3: CASSPTGKGGNQPQHF. The CDR3 DNA reads TGTGCCAGCTCACCTACCGGGAAAGGAGGCAATCAGCCCCAGCATTTT.

A few counts support this clone. This sequence joins TRBV20-1 and TRBJ1-2, with D unclear. Germline V gene sequence: CDR1 DFQATT, CDR2 SNEGSKA (reference sequence). V was trimmed by 3 bases and J by 8 bases, leaving 16 bases between them. CDR3 length equals 13 residues. The CDR3 DNA is TGCAGTGCTAGTTCCGGAGCCCTATGGGGCTACACCTTC. Translating gives CSASSGALWGYTF.

The chain combines TRBV4-2 with TRBJ2-4, with unresolved D. This CDR3 spans 15 amino acids. Trimming stripped 0 bases from V and 0 bases from J, with 6 bases between. Germline CDR1 reads LGHNA; CDR2 reads YNFKEQ. The CDR3 bases are TGTGCCAGCAGCCAAGATCCACTAGCCAAAAACATTCAGTACTTC. Its protein is CASSQDPLAKNIQYF.

The rearrangement links TRBV20-1 to TRBJ1-5; D might be TRBD1 (6 bases). The CDR3 runs to 14 residues. V lost 3 bases, J lost 3 bases, and 12 bases lay in between. Germline values: CDR1 DFQATT, CDR2 SNEGSKA (reference sequence). The CDR3 DNA is TGCAGTGCTAGTGGTGGACAGCACAATCAGCCCCAGCATTTT. Its protein is CSASGGQHNQPQHF.

V and J are TRBV5-8 and TRBJ1-2; D is possibly TRBD1 (5 bases). Trimming left V 3 bases short and J 4 bases short, with 19 bases between. Germline CDR1 reads SGHTS; CDR2 reads YDEGEE. This CDR3 has 16 residues. The CDR3 DNA reads as TGTGCCAGCAGCTCTTTTGCAGCCACCCAGGGCTATGGCTACACCTTC. Translation: CASSSFAATQGYGYTF. Filled out from reference TRBV5-8 and TRBJ1-2, the complete variable domain reads EAGVTQSPTHLIKTRGQQATLRCSPISGHTSVYWYQQALGLGLQFLLWYDEGEERNRGNFPPRFSGRQFPNYSSELNVNALELEDSALYLCASSSFAATQGYGYTFGSGTRLTVV.

The chain uses TRBV5-1 and TRBJ1-3; 9 nucleotides match TRBD1. CDR1 SGHRS and CDR2 YFSETQ come from the germline V gene. The ends lost 5 bases at V and 7 bases at J; junction bases unmatched: 7. The length of the CDR3 is 14 residues. For the CDR3, the DNA is TGCGCCAGCAGTTCGGGACAGGGAAGGAACACCATATATTTT. Translating it yields CASSSGQGRNTIYF. The entire variable domain, with the rest obtained from reference TRBV5-1 and TRBJ1-3, is as follows: KAGVTQTPRYLIKTRGQQVTLSCSPISGHRSVSWYQQTPGQGLQFLFEYFSETQRNKGNFPGRFSGRQFSNSRSEMNVSTLELGDSALYLCASSSGQGRNTIYFGEGSWLTVV.

This sequence joins TRBV5-6 and TRBJ2-3; D perhaps matches TRBD1 (6 bases). Trimming cost V 4 bases and J 7 bases, with 16 bases left between them. Germline assignment: CDR1 SGHDT and CDR2 YYEEEE. This CDR3 is 14 amino acids long. CDR3 nucleotides: TGTGCCAGCAGCCTTGGACAGAGAGGGAATACGCAGTATTTT. Translated, it gives CASSLGQRGNTQYF. Complete variable domain (other parts from reference TRBV5-6 and TRBJ2-3): DAGVTQSPTHLIKTRGQQVTLRCSPKSGHDTVSWYQQALGQGPQFIFQYYEEEERQRGNFPDRFSGHQFPNYSSELNVNALLLGDSALYLCASSLGQRGNTQYFGPGTRLTVL.

The rearrangement uses TRBV7-9 and TRBJ1-2; D is perhaps TRBD1 (5 bases). The germline V and J ends were trimmed by 1 base and 6 bases, with 15 bases remaining between them. Germline CDR1 SEHNR, CDR2 FQNEAQ (reference sequence). The CDR3 totals 15 residues. The CDR3 sequence: CASSLGHRFLDGYTF. Written as DNA, the CDR3 is TGTGCCAGCAGCTTAGGCCACAGGTTCTTAGATGGCTACACCTTC.

The V and J genes are TRBV5-1 and TRBJ1-1; D unclear. Trimming took off 6 bases at V and 4 bases at J, with 13 bases between the two ends. The V gene's germline CDR1 is SGHRS and CDR2 YFSETQ. The CDR3 loop spans 13 amino acids. CDR3 nucleotide sequence: TGCGCCAGCACAAACGGGGTGGGCACTGAAGCTTTCTTT. It translates to CASTNGVGTEAFF.

The genes are TRBV4-2 and TRBJ1-6; possibly TRBD1 for D (6 bases). Trimming removed 0 bases at V and 7 bases at J, with 16 bases between. Germline V gene lookup returns CDR1 LGHNA and CDR2 YNFKEQ. The CDR3 length is 17 residues. CDR3 loop: CASSQERRTGSNSPLHF. CDR3 nucleotides: TGTGCCAGCAGCCAAGAGAGGAGAACAGGGTCGAATTCACCCCTCCACTTT.

The V gene is TRBV5-6, the J gene TRBJ1-5; D is unresolved. V dropped 4 bases and J dropped 2 bases, with 10 bases sitting between them. The CDR3 runs to 14 residues. Germline-derived CDR1 and CDR2 are SGHDT and YYEEEE. The CDR3 region is CASSRRAGNQPQHF. The CDR3 DNA sequence: TGTGCCAGCAGCAGGAGGGCGGGCAATCAGCCCCAGCATTTT.

This rearrangement joins TRBV27 to TRBJ2-6; D not resolved. Trimming took 8 bases from V and 2 from J, leaving 7 bases between them. Germline V gives CDR1 MNHEY, CDR2 SMNVEV (reference sequence). This CDR3 is built from 13 residues. The CDR3: CASGSPGANVLTF. The DNA of the CDR3 is TGTGCCAGCGGTTCTCCTGGGGCCAACGTCCTGACTTTC.

The chain employs TRBV23-1 and TRBJ2-5; 9 nucleotides agree with TRBD1. TRBV23-1 is treated as an ORF (open reading frame) with a function not yet certain. The CDR3 has 19 amino acids. V trimming: 0 bases; J trimming: 1 base; junction bases outside the gene matches: 12. The CDR3 sequence: CASSQSTTGGDSSQETQYF. The CDR3 region has the DNA TGCGCCAGCAGTCAATCTACGACAGGGGGTGATAGTTCCCAAGAGACCCAGTACTTC.

This chain connects TRBV5-1 to TRBJ2-7; D perhaps matches TRBD1 (6 bases). CDR3 length: 15 amino acids. From germline, CDR1 is SGHRS and CDR2 YFSETQ. The germline V and J ends were trimmed by 4 bases and 3 bases, with 17 bases remaining between them. The CDR3 sequence is CASSPGQGNYYEQYF. The CDR3 DNA sequence: TGCGCCAGCAGCCCTGGTCAGGGGAATTACTACGAGCAGTACTTC.

This clone was counted once. This chain links TRBV10-1 with TRBJ2-3; a possible D gene is TRBD2 (6 bases). Trimming took 6 bases from V and 5 from J, leaving 12 bases between them. The CDR3 has 13 amino acids. Germline CDR1 reads WNHNN; CDR2 reads SYGVQD (reference sequence). The CDR3 sequence is CASSRDFLDTQYF. The CDR3 bases are TGCGCCAGCAGCAGGGACTTTCTAGATACGCAGTATTTT.

The V call is TRBV19, the J call TRBJ1-1, with D perhaps matching TRBD1 (6 bases). The germline V gene has CDR1 LNHDA and CDR2 SQIVND (reference sequence). The CDR3 is 14 amino acids. With 3 bases removed from V and 5 bases from J, the gap between germline ends came to 13 bases. The CDR3 protein is CASSIGQSFTEAFF. Written as DNA, the CDR3 is TGTGCCAGTAGTATCGGACAGTCTTTTACTGAAGCTTTCTTT. Full variable domain (rest looked up from reference TRBV19 and TRBJ1-1): DGGITQSPKYLFRKEGQNVTLSCEQNLNHDAMYWYRQDPGQGLRLIYYSQIVNDFQKGDIAEGYSVSREKKESFPLTVTSAQKNPTAFYLCASSIGQSFTEAFFGQGTRLTVV.

This clone was counted a single time. The chain is built from TRBV6-5 and TRBJ2-5, with 9 bases that match TRBD1. The V and J ends lost 9 bases and 5 bases, in that order; junction bases with no gene match: 7. This CDR3 comprises 13 residues. The germline CDR1 and CDR2 sequences are MNHEY and SVGAGI. In DNA form, the CDR3 reads TGTGCCAGGGGCGGACAGGGGTGGGAGACCCAGTACTTC. As protein: CARGGQGWETQYF.

V usage is TRBV29-1 and J usage is TRBJ1-1; tentatively, D is TRBD1 (5 bases). The CDR3 runs to 11 residues. The V end lost 6 bases, the J end lost 8 bases, and 13 bases lay between the germline ends. In germline, CDR1 is SQVTM, CDR2 ANQGSEA. CDR3 amino acids: CSVRQRQEAFF. In DNA, the CDR3 is TGCAGCGTGAGACAGAGACAAGAAGCTTTCTTT.

The J gene is TRBJ2-5, the V gene TRBV7-7; possible D gene TRBD2, 6 bases. This CDR3 spans 13 amino acids. Germline CDR1 reads SSHAT; CDR2 reads FNYEAQ (reference sequence). V dropped 3 bases and J dropped 5 bases, with 10 bases sitting between them. The CDR3 reads CASSLGGGETQYF. CDR3 DNA sequence: TGTGCCAGCAGCTTGGGAGGAGGGGAGACCCAGTACTTC. Based on the CDR3 plus reference TRBV7-7 and TRBJ2-5, the full variable domain is GAGVSQSPRYKVTKRGQDVTLRCDPISSHATLYWYQQALGQGPEFLTYFNYEAQPDKSGLPSDRFSAERPEGSISTLTIQRTEQRDSAMYRCASSLGGGETQYFGPGTRLLVL.

V is TRBV9 and J is TRBJ1-3; 9 nucleotides agree with TRBD1. Trimming removed 3 bases from V and 2 bases from J; junction bases left unmatched: 3. The CDR3 totals 15 residues. Germline V CDR1 and CDR2: SGDLS, YYNGEE. In nucleotides, the CDR3 is TGTGCCAGCAGCGCGGGACAGGGCGCTGGAAACACCATATATTTT. Its protein product is CASSAGQGAGNTIYF.

The chain combines TRBV14 with TRBJ1-2; no clear D gene. The germline CDR1 and CDR2 sequences are SGHDN and FVKESK. Trimming left V 0 bases short and J 2 bases short, with 10 bases between. This CDR3 is built from 15 residues. CDR3 region: CASSQEGSPNYGYTF. CDR3 nucleotides: TGTGCCAGCAGCCAAGAGGGCAGCCCGAACTATGGCTACACCTTC.

The chain uses TRBV7-3 and TRBJ1-2; D remains unclear. Germline V gene data show CDR1 as SGHTA and CDR2 as FQGTGA. The CDR3 runs to 15 residues. The V gene lost 6 bases and the J gene lost 0 bases, with 14 bases spanning the gap. CDR3 sequence reads: CASRASNRANYGYTF. The CDR3 DNA reads as TGTGCCAGCAGGGCGTCTAACAGAGCTAACTATGGCTACACCTTC.

Concerning this clone itself: The same CDR3 also results from other DNA sequences found in this sample. The V and J genes are TRBV4-2 and TRBJ1-2, with D tentatively TRBD1 (5 bases). The V end lost 1 base, the J end lost 5 bases, and 8 bases lay between the germline ends. The germline CDR1 and CDR2 sequences are LGHNA and YNFKEQ. The CDR3 runs to 13 residues. CDR3 in amino acids: CASSQGGGYGYTF. CDR3 coding DNA: TGTGCCAGCAGCCAAGGGGGCGGATATGGCTACACCTTC.

This clone was detected only once. The CDR3 nucleotides read TGTGCCAGCAGCTTAGGGCAGGACTACAATGAGCAGTTCTTC. It yields the protein CASSLGQDYNEQFF. This chain connects TRBV11-3 to TRBJ2-1, with unresolved D. Germline-derived CDR1 and CDR2 are SGHNT and YENEEA. There are 14 residues in the CDR3. V lost 1 base, J lost 3 bases, and 7 bases lay in between. The whole variable domain, filled in from reference TRBV11-3 and TRBJ2-1, reads EAGVVQSPRYKIIEKKQPVAFWCNPISGHNTLYWYLQNLGQGPELLIRYENEEAVDDSQLPKDRFSAERLKGVDSTLKIQPAELGDSAVYLCASSLGQDYNEQFFGPGTRLTVL.

This chain links TRBV19 with TRBJ1-3; 8 bases match TRBD1. The length of the CDR3 is 14 residues. V gave up 5 bases and J gave up 4 bases; unmatched junction bases: 4. Germline V gene data show CDR1 as LNHDA and CDR2 as SQIVND (reference sequence). The CDR3 region is CASSAGQGGNTIYF. Written as DNA, the CDR3 is TGTGCCAGTAGTGCTGGACAGGGCGGAAACACCATATATTTT.